This entry lists 18 T cell receptor beta chains sequenced from one sample in a study of T cells in Graves' hyperthyroidism and ophthalmopathy. From RNA transcripts, TCR beta CDR3 regions were amplified. During a first-round RT-PCR of the TCR CDR3, the HTBI primer set was used. TCRdb analysed the multiplex PCR reads with MiXCR anew, one entry per CDR3 protein. The table shows some 600,000 distinct CDR3 sequences, with about 15% occurring only once. Sequences were obtained from blood. These receptors originate from a woman aged 30 to 39 with Graves' hyperthyroidism that later progressed to Graves' ophthalmopathy.

This clonotype was detected many times. This chain links TRBV19 with TRBJ2-3; D ambiguous. This CDR3 has 13 residues. Germline CDR1 LNHDA, CDR2 SQIVND (reference sequence). V was clipped by 4 bases and J by 5 bases, with 10 bases between them. CDR3 in DNA: TGTGCCAGTAGTACGTTGGGGTTAGATACGCAGTATTTT. Translation gives CASSTLGLDTQYF. The entire variable domain, with the rest obtained from reference TRBV19 and TRBJ2-3, is as follows: DGGITQSPKYLFRKEGQNVTLSCEQNLNHDAMYWYRQDPGQGLRLIYYSQIVNDFQKGDIAEGYSVSREKKESFPLTVTSAQKNPTAFYLCASSTLGLDTQYFGPGTRLTVL.

There are a few counts of this clonotype. This chain joins TRBV6-1 and TRBJ1-2; 7 nucleotides agree with TRBD1. The V segment lost 5 bases and the J segment 7 bases; nucleotides outside the gene matches: 10. The germline gives CDR1 MNHNS, CDR2 SASEGT. The CDR3 has 14 residues. The CDR3 reads CASSSKQGIVGYTF. The DNA of the CDR3 is TGTGCCAGCAGTTCAAAACAGGGGATAGTTGGCTACACCTTC.

This clonotype was detected only a few times. Since the CDR3 does not end with the conserved phenylalanine or tryptophan, this likely comes from a read error. The V gene is TRBV5-5, the J gene TRBJ2-5; 10 bases are shared with TRBD2. The CDR3 has 14 amino acids. The germline V gene has CDR1 SGHKS and CDR2 YYEKEE (reference sequence). With 4 bases clipped from V and 7 bases from J, the junction kept 7 bases outside the gene matches. The CDR3 region is CASSLQLAGATQYL. The CDR3 nucleotides are TGTGCCAGCAGCCTACAGCTAGCGGGAGCGACCCAGTACCTC.

This clonotype was seen ten or more times. This chain uses TRBV2 with TRBJ1-5; D is uncertain. The CDR3 length is 15 residues. Germline V CDR1 and CDR2: SNHLY, FYNNEI. V was clipped by 7 bases and J by 0 bases, with 13 bases between them. This CDR3 is CASNPGKYSNQPQHF. The CDR3 region has the DNA TGTGCCAGCAATCCGGGGAAATATAGCAATCAGCCCCAGCATTTT. The complete variable domain, with remaining parts taken from reference TRBV2 and TRBJ1-5, reads EPEVTQTPSHQVTQMGQEVILRCVPISNHLYFYWYRQILGQKVEFLVSFYNNEISEKSEIFDDQFSVERPDGSNFTLKIRSTKLEDSAMYFCASNPGKYSNQPQHFGDGTRLSIL.

This clonotype has a count of ten or more. The genes are TRBV7-2 and TRBJ2-5, with D perhaps TRBD1 (6 bases). Trimming removed 3 bases at V and 1 base at J, with 12 bases between. Germline-derived CDR1 and CDR2 are SGHTA and FQGNSA. The length of the CDR3 is 15 residues. The CDR3 region has the DNA TGTGCCAGCAGCTTGATGGGGGCGAGCCAAGAGACCCAGTACTTC. The encoded protein is CASSLMGASQETQYF. Drawing the rest from reference TRBV7-2 and TRBJ2-5, the complete variable domain is GAGVSQSPSNKVTEKGKDVELRCDPISGHTALYWYRQSLGQGLEFLIYFQGNSAPDKSGLPSDRFSAERTGGSVSTLTIQRTQQEDSAVYLCASSLMGASQETQYFGPGTRLLVL.

The chain is built from TRBV28 and TRBJ2-7; 7 nucleotides match TRBD2. The CDR3 consists of 13 residues. Germline V gene data show CDR1 as MDHEN and CDR2 as SYDVKM. V gave up 6 bases and J gave up 4 bases; unmatched junction bases: 6. The CDR3 loop is CASSPAAGYEQYF. The CDR3 DNA is TGTGCCAGCAGCCCGGCAGCGGGATACGAGCAGTACTTC. The full variable domain, completed using reference TRBV28 and TRBJ2-7, is DVKVTQSSRYLVKRTGEKVFLECVQDMDHENMFWYRQDPGLGLRLIYFSYDVKMKEKGDIPEGYSVSREKKERFSLILESASTNQTSMYLCASSPAAGYEQYFGPGTRLTVT.

This sequence joins TRBV3-1 and TRBJ2-1; no firm D call. CDR3 size: 15 residues. Germline assignment: CDR1 LGHDT and CDR2 YNNKEL (reference sequence). Between the trimmed V and J ends, which lost 1 base and 2 bases, there was a span of 9 bases. As DNA, the CDR3 is TGTGCCAGCAGCCAAGCGATTGGGGCCTACAATGAGCAGTTCTTC. Residues: CASSQAIGAYNEQFF.

This clonotype was picked up many times. The V call is TRBV6-5, the J call TRBJ1-2, with D possibly TRBD1 on 6 matching bases. The CDR3 consists of 16 residues. Germline loops: CDR1 MNHEY, CDR2 SVGAGI. V was clipped by 1 base and J by 3 bases, with 15 bases between them. CDR3: CASSYLQGRADYGYTF. In nucleotides, the CDR3 is TGTGCCAGCAGTTACTTGCAGGGGAGGGCGGACTATGGCTACACCTTC.

This clonotype was recorded at least ten times. The V call is TRBV12-3 or TRBV12-4, the J call TRBJ1-1; tentatively, D is TRBD1 (5 bases). The V gene lost 3 bases and the J gene lost 5 bases, with 16 bases spanning the gap. The CDR3 spans 15 residues. CDR3 region: CASSFAGRGGTEAFF. The CDR3 region has the DNA TGTGCCAGCAGTTTCGCCGGGAGGGGCGGGACTGAAGCTTTCTTT.

This clonotype was detected ten times or more. The V and J genes are TRBV11-1 and TRBJ2-4, with D possibly being TRBD2 (6 bases). The V gene's germline CDR1 is SGHAT and CDR2 FQDESV (reference sequence). The V end was cut by 3 bases, the J end by 1 base, with 10 bases between. The CDR3 is made up of 15 amino acids. CDR3 sequence: CASSLEGRAKNIQYF. The CDR3 nucleotides are TGTGCCAGCAGCTTGGAGGGTAGGGCCAAAAACATTCAGTACTTC.

This clonotype showed up many times. DNA of the CDR3: TGTGCCATCAAGGGCGGAGGACTGTATCAACCTGGGGCCAACGTCCTGACTTTC. Translating it yields CAIKGGGLYQPGANVLTF. J is TRBJ2-6 and V is TRBV10-3; maybe TRBD2 (5 bases). This CDR3 has 18 residues. V dropped 7 bases and J dropped 2 bases, with 21 bases sitting between them. Germline CDR1 and CDR2: ENHRY and SYGVKD.

The chain uses TRBV20-1 and TRBJ2-7; no reliable D call. V was cut by 3 bases and J by 3 bases, with 18 bases left in between. The CDR3 runs to 15 residues. Germline assignment: CDR1 DFQATT and CDR2 SNEGSKA (reference sequence). As DNA, the CDR3 is TGCAGTGCTAGGCCTGAGACTCGCAAGGGCTACGAGCAGTACTTC. It yields the protein CSARPETRKGYEQYF.

This clonotype came up many times. The gene calls are TRBV20-1 and TRBJ2-1; 10 bases fit TRBD2. Unmatched junction bases numbered 4, after V lost 2 bases and J lost 6 bases. This CDR3 spans 14 amino acids. Germline V gene lookup returns CDR1 DFQATT and CDR2 SNEGSKA (reference sequence). The chain's CDR3 is CSARLAGEGNEQFF. For the CDR3, the DNA is TGCAGTGCTAGACTAGCGGGAGAGGGCAATGAGCAGTTCTTC.

With respect to this clonotype: A much larger clone sits a single nucleotide away, making a read error possible. V gene TRBV29-1 combines with J gene TRBJ1-2; weak D call: TRBD1 (5 bases). The CDR3 has 13 residues. In germline, CDR1 is SQVTM, CDR2 ANQGSEA. The CDR3, as DNA: TGCAGCGCCACTACGGGGGAGAACTATGGCCACACCTTC. Protein sequence: CSATTGENYGHTF. The full variable domain, with the rest looked up from reference TRBV29-1 and TRBJ1-2, is SAVISQKPSRDICQRGTSLTIQCQVDSQVTMMFWYRQQPGQSLTLIATANQGSEATYESGFVIDKFPISRPNLTFSTLTVSNMSPEDSSIYLCSATTGENYGHTFGSGTRLTVV.

The CDR3, as DNA: TGTGCCAGCAGCCAAGATACAGGGGGATTAGGCAATCAGCCCCAGCATTTT. Protein product: CASSQDTGGLGNQPQHF. V is TRBV3-1 and J is TRBJ1-5, with 8 positions matching TRBD1. With 0 bases clipped from V and 2 bases from J, the junction kept 6 bases outside the gene matches. The CDR3 totals 17 residues. Germline values: CDR1 LGHDT, CDR2 YNNKEL (reference sequence).

The chain carries TRBV6-1 and TRBJ1-1; a possible D gene is TRBD1 (6 bases). Per the germline V gene, CDR1 is MNHNS and CDR2 is SASEGT. V dropped 6 bases and J dropped 0 bases, with 8 bases sitting between them. There are 13 residues in the CDR3. The CDR3: CASRHRVNTEAFF. The CDR3 region has the DNA TGTGCCAGCAGACACAGGGTGAACACTGAAGCTTTCTTT.

CDR3 bases: TGTGCCAGCAGTGAACGAGGCGGCGGGGAGCTGTTTTTT. This encodes CASSERGGGELFF. The chain combines TRBV25-1 with TRBJ2-2, with D unresolved. The CDR3 is 13 residues long. CDR1 MGHDK and CDR2 SYGVNS come from the germline V gene. Trimming took off 2 bases at V and 7 bases at J, with 8 bases between the two ends.

This clonotype came up a few times. This sequence joins TRBV6-2 or TRBV6-3 and TRBJ2-3, with D possibly matching TRBD2 (6 bases). The V end was cut by 0 bases, the J end by 5 bases, with 12 bases between. CDR1 MNHEY and CDR2 SVGEGT come from the germline V gene. CDR3 length: 15 residues. The CDR3 sequence: CASSYSEGEVDTQYF. The CDR3 bases are TGTGCCAGCAGTTACTCGGAAGGGGAGGTAGATACGCAGTATTTT.